This T cell receptor beta chain derives from a study of blood T cell repertoires in COVID-19. Study details: Sites across the United States, Italy and Spain contributed samples from acute and convalescent COVID-19. The analysed material was cDNA or gDNA that came from T cells, B-cell-depleted T cells, or PBMCs.

Original processing notes: By means of reference gene primer amplification, nucleated cell counts were estimated. The assay was immunoSEQ multiplex PCR, and TCRdb's table has in-frame clones only and misses some. Clone size and the V and J calls come from that table; the DNA yielded D and trimming. This sample has 120,000 to 150,000 clones, with around four fifths found just once. After removal of 2 bases from V and 5 bases from J, the junction contained 6 bases not matched to a gene. The CDR3 extends over 15 amino acids. From germline, CDR1 is MNHEY and CDR2 SVGAGI. The rearrangement links TRBV6-5 to TRBJ2-1; 7 nucleotides line up with TRBD1. The sample was peripheral blood. The clonotype was recovered from a woman between 40 and 55 years old with active or convalescent COVID-19. The CDR3, as DNA: TGTGCCAGCAGTTACGAGGGGGCCTCACACAATGAGCAGTTCTTC. Its translation is CASSYEGASHNEQFF.